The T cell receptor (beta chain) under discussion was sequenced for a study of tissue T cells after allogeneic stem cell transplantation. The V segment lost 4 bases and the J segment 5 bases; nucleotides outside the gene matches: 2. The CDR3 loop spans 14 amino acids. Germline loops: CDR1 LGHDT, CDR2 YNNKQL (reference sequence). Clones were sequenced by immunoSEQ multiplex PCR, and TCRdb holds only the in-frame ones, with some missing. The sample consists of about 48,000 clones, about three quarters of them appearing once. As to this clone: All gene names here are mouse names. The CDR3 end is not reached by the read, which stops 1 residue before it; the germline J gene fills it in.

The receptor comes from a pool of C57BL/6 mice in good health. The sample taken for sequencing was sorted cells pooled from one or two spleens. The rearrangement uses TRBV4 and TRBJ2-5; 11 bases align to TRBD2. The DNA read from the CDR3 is TGTGCCAGCAGCTTGACTGGGGGGGGAGACACCCAGTAC. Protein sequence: CASSLTGGGDTQY. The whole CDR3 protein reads CASSLTGGGDTQYF.